This T cell receptor beta chain was observed in a study of T cell changes during pregnancy in multiple sclerosis. Generated by immunoSEQ multiplex PCR, the TCRdb table keeps only in-frame clones and is missing some. The sample has about 97,000 clones, less than 95% seen once; the top ten hold approximately 0.8%. Trimming at V came to 5 bases and at J to 11 bases, leaving 5 bases not matched to a gene. The CDR3 length is 11 residues. Germline V CDR1 and CDR2: KGHSH, LQKENI. The chain couples TRBV18 to TRBJ2-7, with 8 positions matching TRBD1. The sample in question was peripheral blood, obtained in the second trimester of pregnancy. This clonotype was obtained from a female donor in good health, enrolled as a control in a pregnancy study. The CDR3, as DNA: TGTGCCAGCTCAGCGGACAGGGTGAAGTACTTC. Protein sequence: CASSADRVKYF.